Detailed here is one T cell receptor (beta chain). Data came from immunoSEQ multiplex PCR; TCRdb stores just in-frame clones and leaves some out. Altogether 40,000 to 50,000 clones are present, about 90% being singletons, with the ten largest covering 10%. The sample is drawn from a study of T cell changes during pregnancy in multiple sclerosis. V lost 4 bases to trimming and J lost 6 bases; unmatched junction nucleotides: 8. CDR1 and CDR2 (germline): SNHLY, FYNNEI. The length of the CDR3 is 15 residues. The chain has TRBV2 and TRBJ2-7, with 11 bases lining up with TRBD1. This TCR was recovered from a female donor with multiple sclerosis, enrolled in a pregnancy study. The source material was CD8+ T cells from peripheral blood mononuclear cells, sampled in the first trimester of pregnancy. CDR3 nucleotides: TGTGCCAGCAGTGCCTTTACCGGGACAGGGGGCGAGCAGTACTTC. Protein: CASSAFTGTGGEQYF.